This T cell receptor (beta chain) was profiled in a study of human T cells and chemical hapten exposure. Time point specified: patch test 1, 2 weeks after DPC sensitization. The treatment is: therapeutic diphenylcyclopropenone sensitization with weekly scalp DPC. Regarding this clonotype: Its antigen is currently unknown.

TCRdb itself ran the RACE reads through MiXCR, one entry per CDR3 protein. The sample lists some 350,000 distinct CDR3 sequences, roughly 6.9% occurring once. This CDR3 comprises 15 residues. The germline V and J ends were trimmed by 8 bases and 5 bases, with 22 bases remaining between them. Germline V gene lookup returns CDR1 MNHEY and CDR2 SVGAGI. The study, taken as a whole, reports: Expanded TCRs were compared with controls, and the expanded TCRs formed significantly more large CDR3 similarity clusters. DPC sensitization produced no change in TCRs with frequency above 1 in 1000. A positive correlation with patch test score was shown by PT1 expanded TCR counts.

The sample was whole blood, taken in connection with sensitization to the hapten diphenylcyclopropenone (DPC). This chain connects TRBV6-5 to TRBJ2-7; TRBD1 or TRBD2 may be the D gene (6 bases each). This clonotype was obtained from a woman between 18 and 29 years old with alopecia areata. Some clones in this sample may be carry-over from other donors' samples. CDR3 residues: CASGSEVGGRNEQYF. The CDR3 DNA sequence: TGTGCCAGCGGGTCCGAGGTGGGGGGCCGTAACGAGCAGTACTTC.